The sequence of this T cell receptor beta chain was determined in a study of blood T cell repertoires in COVID-19. Study summary: The study drew acute and convalescent COVID-19 samples from the United States, Italy and Spain. Sample material is recorded as cDNA or gDNA derived from T cells, B-cell-depleted T cells, or PBMCs.

Methods used by the authors: Amplification with reference gene primers provided the estimates of nucleated cell counts. Clones were sequenced by immunoSEQ multiplex PCR, and TCRdb holds only the in-frame ones, with some missing. V and J calls and clone size are as listed in that table; D and trimming were resolved from the DNA. Found here are 200,000 to 250,000 clones, 85% to 90% of them singletons; the top ten hold approximately 7.2%. The source material was peripheral blood. This clonotype originated in a woman in her 70s with active or convalescent COVID-19.

CDR3: CASSASSGTANSPLHF. The CDR3 region has the DNA TGTGCCAGCAGCGCCTCGTCCGGGACAGCCAATTCACCCCTCCACTTT. The rearrangement uses TRBV11-3 and TRBJ1-6, with TRBD1 identical over 7 bases. Unmatched junction bases numbered 11, after V lost 5 bases and J lost 7 bases. CDR3 length: 16 residues. The germline CDR1 and CDR2 sequences are SGHNT and YENEEA.